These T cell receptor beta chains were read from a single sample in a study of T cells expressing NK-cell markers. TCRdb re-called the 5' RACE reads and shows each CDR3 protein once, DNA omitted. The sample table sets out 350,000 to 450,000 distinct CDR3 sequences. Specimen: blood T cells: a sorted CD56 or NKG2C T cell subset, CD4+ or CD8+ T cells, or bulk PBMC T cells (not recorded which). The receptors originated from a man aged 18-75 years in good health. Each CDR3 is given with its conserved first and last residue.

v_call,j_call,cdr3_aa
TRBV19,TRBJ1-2,CASSISGRDYGYTF
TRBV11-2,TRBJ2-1,CASSYPGTSGGFYNEQFF
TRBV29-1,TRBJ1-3,CSVVTYGNTIYF
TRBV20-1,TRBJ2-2,CSARRRGLDTGELFF
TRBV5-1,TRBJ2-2,CASSSSGTRRPSSGELFF
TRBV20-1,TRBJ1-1,CSASDRLMNTEAFF
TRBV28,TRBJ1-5,CASSLNDGLNQPQHF
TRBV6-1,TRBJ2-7,CASMSVTVYEQYF
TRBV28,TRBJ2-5,CASSLTSDGETQYF
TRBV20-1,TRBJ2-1,CSAKNGTRTNNEQFF
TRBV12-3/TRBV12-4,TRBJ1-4,CASSPWTEKLFF
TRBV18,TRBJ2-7,CASSRVDEQYF
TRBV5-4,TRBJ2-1,CASSPRGGGINNEQFF
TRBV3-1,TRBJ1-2,CASSQEGWRGYTF
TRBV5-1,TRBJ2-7,CASSLDRLQQYF
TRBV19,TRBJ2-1,CASSIVGVRLNNEQFF
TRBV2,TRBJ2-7,CASSRGTGFNYEQYF
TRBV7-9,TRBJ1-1,CASSLGDSEYTEAFF
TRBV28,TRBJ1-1,CASSRGQLMNTEAFF
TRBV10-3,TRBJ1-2,CAIREATSNYGYTF
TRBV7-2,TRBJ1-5,CASSSTGISNQPQHF
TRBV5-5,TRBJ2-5,CASSYGDMSETQYF
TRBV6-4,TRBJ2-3,CASRDRGDTQYF